This TCR beta chain was observed in a study of blood T cell repertoires in COVID-19 (dated by TCRdb to 2020 to 2022). Looking at the study overall: The collaborator samples originated in the United States, Italy and Spain and spanned the acute and convalescent phases of COVID-19. The samples were drawn from two sources: the first 160 participants of the ongoing ImmuneRACE study, and 1,200 or so subjects contributed by 6 global collaborators. The material from the prospective study consisted of cDNA or gDNA derived from T cells, B-cell-depleted T cells, or PBMCs. Where available, HLA class I and class II types were taken from metadata supplied by the sample provider and were not determined by assay-based typing. Nearly every sample came with metadata listing a de-identified subject ID, COVID-19 status, age in years and sex. The repertoires were released in a freely available public database intended as a resource for research on the immune response to SARS-CoV-2. Subjects who had been exposed to COVID-19, were actively infected with it, or had recovered from it provided the deeply sampled blood TCRbeta repertoires that made up the dataset. The full study reports these points: How much clinical and demographic metadata was included differed by source and by participant, and the metadata was provided uncurated.

Its CDR3 holds 13 amino acids, cysteine through phenylalanine. Solely the CDR3 DNA is kept, with 39 bases framed from the first base. V and J are trimmed by 5 bases and 4 bases, and the gene matches miss 4 bases of the junction. CDR1 and CDR2 (SEHNR, FQNEAQ) derive from the germline V gene (reference sequence). Participants in the prospective study were aged roughly 18 to 95 years, lived in over 20 United States geographic areas, and enrolled through a virtual design. In the prospective study, cohorts were assigned on the basis of participant-reported clinical history obtained from a screening survey and a study questionnaire. For ImmuneRACE Cohort 3, a participant was defined as recovered based on two consecutive negative NP/OP PCR tests, clearance by a healthcare professional, or resolution of symptoms. In the prospective study, whole blood, serum and a nasopharyngeal or oropharyngeal swab were collected from each participant by mobile phlebotomists. Prospective study participants could optionally give additional blood draws and questionnaires over an approximately two-month period. Blood samples from the prospective study were shipped frozen or at room temperature prior to DNA extraction.

TCRbeta CDR3 regions were amplified from genomic DNA by means of the immunoSEQ Assay, a bias-controlled multiplex PCR. The source study handled its data this way. Nucleated cell counts per sample were estimated from amplification of reference gene primers within the assay. To quantify the absolute abundance of each unique TCRbeta CDR3 rearrangement, sequence reads were collapsed and filtered. Productive Simpson clonality was computed per sample as the square root of Simpson's diversity index over productive rearrangements. Imported from immuneACCESS, the table was reduced by TCRdb to in-frame sequences with V and J called. These copies leave out some clones; in studies compared against another copy, an unresolved V gene accounts for under half, and the cause of the remainder is not known. From that table come the V and J calls and clone size; the DNA was used to work out D and trimming. The table for this sample lists 150,000 to 200,000 clones; under 90% of them were counted only once. The top ten constitute about 8% of the sample.

Comment on this clone: What antigen it recognizes has not been identified. Nothing much larger sits one base from this clone, and base qualities are not available.

The TCR sequence derives from a woman aged 45-65 years who had recovered from COVID-19. The sequence links TRBV7-9 to TRBJ1-2; 7 nucleotides in the junction match TRBD1. Sequencing was done on a sample of PBMCs or T cells enriched from blood (not recorded which). CDR3 region: CASSDRDSYGYTF. The DNA is TGTGCCAGCAGCGACAGGGATTCCTATGGCTACACCTTC.